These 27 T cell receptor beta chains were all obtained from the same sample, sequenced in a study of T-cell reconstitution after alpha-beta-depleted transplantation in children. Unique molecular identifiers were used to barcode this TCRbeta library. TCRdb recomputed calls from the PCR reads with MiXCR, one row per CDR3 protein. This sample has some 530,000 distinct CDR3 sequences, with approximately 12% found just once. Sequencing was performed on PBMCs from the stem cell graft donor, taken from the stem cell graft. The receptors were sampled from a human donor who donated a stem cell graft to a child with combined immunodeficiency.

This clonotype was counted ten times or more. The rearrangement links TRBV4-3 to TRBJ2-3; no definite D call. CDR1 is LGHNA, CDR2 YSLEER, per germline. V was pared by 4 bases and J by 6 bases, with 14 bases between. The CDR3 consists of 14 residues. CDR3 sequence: CASSRGGPADTQYF. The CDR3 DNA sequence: TGCGCCAGCAGCCGAGGCGGACCGGCGGATACGCAGTATTTT.

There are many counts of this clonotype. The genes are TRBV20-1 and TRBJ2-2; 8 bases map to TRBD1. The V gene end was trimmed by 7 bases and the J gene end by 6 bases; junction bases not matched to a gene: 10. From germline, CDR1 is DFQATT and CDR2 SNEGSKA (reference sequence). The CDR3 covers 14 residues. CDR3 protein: CSGAQGADAGELFF. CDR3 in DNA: TGCAGTGGCGCTCAGGGGGCTGACGCCGGGGAGCTGTTTTTT.

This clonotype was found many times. The CDR3 DNA reads as TGTGCCAGCAGTTACTCGAGTAGCGATGGCTACACCTTC. Amino acids: CASSYSSSDGYTF. This chain links TRBV6-5 with TRBJ1-2; D is undetermined. The CDR3 runs 13 residues. In germline, CDR1 is MNHEY, CDR2 SVGAGI. Trimming pared 0 bases from V and 6 bases from J, leaving 8 bases between.

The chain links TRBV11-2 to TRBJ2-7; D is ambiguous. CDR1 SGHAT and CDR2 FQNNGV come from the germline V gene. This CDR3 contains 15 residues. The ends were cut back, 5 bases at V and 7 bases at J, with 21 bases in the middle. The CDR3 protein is CASSRQPGNEWEQYV. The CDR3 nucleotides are TGTGCCAGCAGCCGTCAACCTGGTAACGAGTGGGAGCAGTACGTC.

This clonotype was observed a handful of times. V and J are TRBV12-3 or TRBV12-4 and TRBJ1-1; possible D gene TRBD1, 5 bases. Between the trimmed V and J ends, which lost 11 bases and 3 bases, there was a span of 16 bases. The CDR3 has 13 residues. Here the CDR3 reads CASWGGGDTEAFF. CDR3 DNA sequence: TGTGCCTCGTGGGGGGGGGGTGACACTGAAGCTTTCTTT.

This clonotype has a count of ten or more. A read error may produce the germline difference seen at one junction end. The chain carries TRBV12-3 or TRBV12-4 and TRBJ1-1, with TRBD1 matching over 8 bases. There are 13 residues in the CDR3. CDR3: CASSRQGNTEAFF. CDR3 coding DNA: TGTGCCAGCAGCCGACAGGGGAACACTGAAGCCTTCTTT.

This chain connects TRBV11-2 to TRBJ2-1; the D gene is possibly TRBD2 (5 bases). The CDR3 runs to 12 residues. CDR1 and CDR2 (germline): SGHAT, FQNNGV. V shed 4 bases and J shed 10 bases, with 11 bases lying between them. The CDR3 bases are TGTGCCAGCAGCTCTACCCAGCGGGAGCAGTTCTTC. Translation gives CASSSTQREQFF.

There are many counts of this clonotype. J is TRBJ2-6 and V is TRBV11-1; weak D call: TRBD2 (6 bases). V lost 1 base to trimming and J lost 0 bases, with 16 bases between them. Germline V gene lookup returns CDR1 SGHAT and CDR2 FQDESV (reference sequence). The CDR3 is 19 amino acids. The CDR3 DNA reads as TGTGCCAGCAGCTTAGGGATCGGGGACTCCGTCTCTGGGGCCAACGTCCTGACTTTC. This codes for CASSLGIGDSVSGANVLTF.

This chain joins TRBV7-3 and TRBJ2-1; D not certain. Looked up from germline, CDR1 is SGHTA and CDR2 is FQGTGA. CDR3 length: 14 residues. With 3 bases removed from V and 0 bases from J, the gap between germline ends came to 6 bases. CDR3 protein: CASSFASSYNEQFF. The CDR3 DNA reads TGTGCCAGCAGCTTCGCGAGCTCCTACAATGAGCAGTTCTTC.

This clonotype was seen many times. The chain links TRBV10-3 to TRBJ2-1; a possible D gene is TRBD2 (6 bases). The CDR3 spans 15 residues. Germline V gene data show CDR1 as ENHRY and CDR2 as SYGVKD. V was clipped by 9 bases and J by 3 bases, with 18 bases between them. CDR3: CAIKSGLSHYNEQFF. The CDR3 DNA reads TGTGCCATAAAATCGGGACTGTCCCACTACAATGAGCAGTTCTTC.

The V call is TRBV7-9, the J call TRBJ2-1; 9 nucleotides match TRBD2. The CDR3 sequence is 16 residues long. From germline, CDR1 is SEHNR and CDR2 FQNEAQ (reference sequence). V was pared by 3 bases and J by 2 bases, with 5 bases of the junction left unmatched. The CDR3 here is CASSFIGLAPYNEQFF. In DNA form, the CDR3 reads TGTGCCAGCAGCTTCATAGGACTAGCGCCCTACAATGAGCAGTTCTTC.

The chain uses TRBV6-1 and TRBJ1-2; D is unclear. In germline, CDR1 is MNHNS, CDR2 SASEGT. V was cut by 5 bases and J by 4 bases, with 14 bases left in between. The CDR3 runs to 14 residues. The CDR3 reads CASSPPRRGYGYTF. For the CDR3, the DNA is TGTGCCAGCAGTCCCCCAAGGCGCGGCTATGGCTACACCTTC.

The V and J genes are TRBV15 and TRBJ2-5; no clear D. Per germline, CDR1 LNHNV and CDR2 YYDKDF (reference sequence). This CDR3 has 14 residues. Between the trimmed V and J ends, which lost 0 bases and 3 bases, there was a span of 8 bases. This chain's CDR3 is CATSRDLREETQYF. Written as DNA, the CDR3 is TGTGCCACCAGCAGAGATCTAAGGGAAGAGACCCAGTACTTC. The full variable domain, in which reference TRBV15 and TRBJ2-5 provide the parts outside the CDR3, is DAMVIQNPRYQVTQFGKPVTLSCSQTLNHNVMYWYQQKSSQAPKLLFHYYDKDFNNEADTPDNFQSRRPNTSFCFLDIRSPGLGDTAMYLCATSRDLREETQYFGPGTRLLVL.

The CDR3 is CAWKGRTNSPLHF. In DNA form, the CDR3 reads TGTGCCTGGAAGGGGCGGACAAATTCACCCCTCCACTTT. The rearrangement joins TRBV30 to TRBJ1-6; D might be TRBD1 (5 bases). V was cut by 4 bases and J by 7 bases, with 11 bases left in between. Germline V gene lookup returns CDR1 GTSNPN and CDR2 SVGIG (reference sequence). The CDR3 is made up of 13 amino acids.

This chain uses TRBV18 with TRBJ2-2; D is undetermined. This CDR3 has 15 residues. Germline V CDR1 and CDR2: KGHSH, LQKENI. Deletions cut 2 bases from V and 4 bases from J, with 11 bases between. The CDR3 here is CASSPNGPRTGELFF. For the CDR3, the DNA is TGTGCCAGCTCACCAAATGGACCCCGCACCGGGGAGCTGTTTTTT.

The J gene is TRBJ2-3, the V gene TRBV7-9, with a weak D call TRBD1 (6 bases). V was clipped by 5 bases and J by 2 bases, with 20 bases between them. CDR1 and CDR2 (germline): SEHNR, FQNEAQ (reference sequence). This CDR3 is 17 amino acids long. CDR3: CASSLPDSAEDTDTQYF. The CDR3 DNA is TGTGCCAGCAGCCTCCCGGACAGTGCAGAGGACACAGATACGCAGTATTTT.

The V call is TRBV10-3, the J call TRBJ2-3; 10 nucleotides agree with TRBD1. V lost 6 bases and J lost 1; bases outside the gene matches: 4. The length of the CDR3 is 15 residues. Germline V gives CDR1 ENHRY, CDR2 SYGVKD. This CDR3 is CAIRWDRGGTDTQYF. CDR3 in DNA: TGTGCCATCAGATGGGACAGGGGTGGCACAGATACGCAGTATTTT.

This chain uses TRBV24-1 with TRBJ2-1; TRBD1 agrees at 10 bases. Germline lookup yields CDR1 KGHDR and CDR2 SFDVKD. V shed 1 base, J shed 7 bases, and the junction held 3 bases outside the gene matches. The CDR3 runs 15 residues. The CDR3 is CATSDFWDRGNEQFF. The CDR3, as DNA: TGTGCCACCAGTGATTTTTGGGACAGGGGTAATGAGCAGTTCTTC.

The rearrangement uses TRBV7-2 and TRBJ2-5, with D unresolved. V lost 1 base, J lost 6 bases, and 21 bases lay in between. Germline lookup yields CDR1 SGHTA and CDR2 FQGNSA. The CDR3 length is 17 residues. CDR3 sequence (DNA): TGTGCCAGCAGCTTAGTGAACTCGGCGGCCGCTGCGCAGACCCAGTACTTC. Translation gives CASSLVNSAAAAQTQYF.

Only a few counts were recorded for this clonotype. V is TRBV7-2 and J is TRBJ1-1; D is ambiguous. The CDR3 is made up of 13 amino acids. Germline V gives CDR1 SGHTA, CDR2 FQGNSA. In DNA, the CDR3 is TGTGCAATCGGGGAACGGGGTTTCACTGAAGCTTTCTTT. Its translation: CAIGERGFTEAFF.

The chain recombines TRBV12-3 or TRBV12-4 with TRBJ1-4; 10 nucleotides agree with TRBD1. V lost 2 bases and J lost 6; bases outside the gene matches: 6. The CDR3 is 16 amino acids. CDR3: CASSLTTTGGDEKLFF. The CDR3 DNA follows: TGTGCCAGCAGTTTAACTACGACAGGGGGCGATGAAAAACTGTTTTTT.

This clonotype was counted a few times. Written as DNA, the CDR3 is TGCAGTGCTAGAGAAAAAGATGGGGTTACGCTCTACGAGCAGTACTTC. This sequence encodes CSAREKDGVTLYEQYF. This chain joins TRBV20-1 and TRBJ2-7; D gene uncertain. This CDR3 is built from 16 residues. Trimming took 0 bases from V and 3 from J, leaving 18 bases between them. From germline, CDR1 is DFQATT and CDR2 SNEGSKA (reference sequence).

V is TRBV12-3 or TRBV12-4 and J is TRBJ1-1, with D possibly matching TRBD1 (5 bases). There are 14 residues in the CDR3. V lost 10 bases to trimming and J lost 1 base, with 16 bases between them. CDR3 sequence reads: CATQGAAPNTEAFF. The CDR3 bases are TGTGCCACACAAGGGGCAGCCCCGAACACTGAAGCTTTCTTT.

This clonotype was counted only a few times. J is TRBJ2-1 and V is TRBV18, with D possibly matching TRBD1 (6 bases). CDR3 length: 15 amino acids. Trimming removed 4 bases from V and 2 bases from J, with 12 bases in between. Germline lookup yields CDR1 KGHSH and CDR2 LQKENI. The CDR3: CASSLRDKAYNEQFF. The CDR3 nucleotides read TGTGCCAGCTCACTACGGGACAAAGCCTACAATGAGCAGTTCTTC.

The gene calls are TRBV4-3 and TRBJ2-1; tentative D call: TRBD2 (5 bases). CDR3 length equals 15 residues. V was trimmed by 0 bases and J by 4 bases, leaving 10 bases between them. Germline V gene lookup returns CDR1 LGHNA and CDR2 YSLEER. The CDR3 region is CASSQDNRDYNEQFF. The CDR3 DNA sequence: TGCGCCAGCAGCCAAGATAACCGGGATTACAATGAGCAGTTCTTC.

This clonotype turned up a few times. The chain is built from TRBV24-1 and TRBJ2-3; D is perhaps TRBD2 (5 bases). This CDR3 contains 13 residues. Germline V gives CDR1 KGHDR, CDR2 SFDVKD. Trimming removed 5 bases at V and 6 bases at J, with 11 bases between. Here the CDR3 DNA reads TGTGCCACCAGTGCTTCCCGCGGGGATACGCAGTATTTT. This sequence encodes CATSASRGDTQYF.

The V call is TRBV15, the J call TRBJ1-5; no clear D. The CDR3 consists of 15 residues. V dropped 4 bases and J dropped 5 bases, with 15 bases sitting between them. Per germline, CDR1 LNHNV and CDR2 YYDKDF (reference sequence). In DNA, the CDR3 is TGTGCCACCAGCATGGTCCCCACAATGGATCAGCCCCAGCATTTT. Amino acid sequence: CATSMVPTMDQPQHF.